The clone carrying this TCR beta chain was observed at least ten times. The antigen is unknown. Germline values: CDR1 SEHNR, CDR2 FQNEAQ (reference sequence). Trimming at V came to 6 bases and at J to 4 bases, leaving 7 bases not matched to a gene. CDR3 length: 15 amino acids. The data stem from a study of read filtering for tumor transcriptome and immune sequencing. About the research overall: Transcriptome libraries were built from DNase-treated RNA. TCR-mapped reads were about 3.5 to 11 million with IR-seq versus roughly 80 to 1273 with RNA-seq.

The library was built from about 400 ng RNA with molecular barcoded adaptors for alpha/delta and beta/gamma chains. One entry per CDR3 protein, called by TCRdb with MiXCR from the reads. The repertoire holds around 130,000 distinct CDR3 sequences, with roughly an eighth as singletons. Notes on the study in general: The CD138-negative fraction was mixed bone marrow immune cells, not pure T cells. IR-seq captured clonotypes deeper and more reliably than RNA-seq.

Sequenced sample: a population of CD138-negative cells sorted from bone marrow. J is TRBJ2-2 and V is TRBV7-9, with TRBD1 identical over 8 bases. The clonotype comes from a donor at least 40 years old with multiple myeloma. This chain's CDR3 is CASRQTGALTGELFF. The CDR3 nucleotides read TGTGCCAGCAGACAGACAGGGGCCCTCACCGGGGAGCTGTTTTTT.